This entry lists 10 T cell receptor beta chains sequenced from one sample in a study of blood T cell dynamics during melanoma immunotherapy. Time point reported: week 3, after first cycle of checkpoint inhibitor. Method: immunoSEQ multiplex PCR; TCRdb's copy keeps in-frame clones and lacks some. Altogether about 6,000 clones are present, just under 80% being singletons, with the ten largest covering around 33%. Sequenced material: blood, taken from a patient treated with checkpoint blockade. These receptors were collected from a human donor with melanoma.

The rearrangement joins TRBV19 to TRBJ1-6, with 7 bases aligning to TRBD1. The germline V gene encodes CDR1 LNHDA and CDR2 SQIVND (reference sequence). V was pared by 4 bases and J by 9 bases, with 9 bases of the junction left unmatched. This CDR3 spans 15 amino acids. The DNA for the CDR3 is TGTGCCAGTAGTACTGAAGGGGGCGCGGGTTCACCCCTCCACTTT. Translation: CASSTEGGAGSPLHF.

This clone turned up a few times. J is TRBJ2-2 and V is TRBV5-1; D perhaps matches TRBD1 (5 bases). The CDR3 length is 16 residues. CDR1 and CDR2 from the germline V gene are SGHRS and YFSETQ. V dropped 0 bases and J dropped 6 bases, with 15 bases sitting between them. CDR3 region: CASSLDRSLSSGELFF. CDR3 coding DNA: TGCGCCAGCAGCTTGGACAGGTCTCTCTCCTCCGGGGAGCTGTTTTTT.

This clone showed up just a few times. The chain combines TRBV5-1 with TRBJ2-7; TRBD1 is a possible D gene (6 bases). V was pared by 3 bases and J by 5 bases, with 12 bases between. Germline CDR1 SGHRS, CDR2 YFSETQ. The CDR3 has 13 amino acids. The CDR3 DNA follows: TGCGCCAGCAGCTACGGACAGCGCGACGAGCAGTACTTC. It codes for CASSYGQRDEQYF.

This clone appeared a few times. The chain uses TRBV19 and TRBJ1-5; D gene ambiguous. The germline V gene has CDR1 LNHDA and CDR2 SQIVND (reference sequence). The CDR3 loop spans 15 amino acids. The V end lost 5 bases, the J end lost 2 bases, and 13 bases lay between the germline ends. The CDR3 loop is CASSPIPGGNQPQHF. In DNA, the CDR3 is TGTGCCAGTAGTCCGATACCCGGGGGCAATCAGCCCCAGCATTTT.

The chain combines TRBV7-2 with TRBJ1-3, with D unclear. Trimming removed 0 bases from V and 1 base from J, with 4 bases in between. The CDR3 extends over 14 amino acids. Per the germline V gene, CDR1 is SGHTA and CDR2 is FQGNSA. CDR3 region: CASSLAGSGNTIYF. The CDR3 DNA sequence: TGTGCCAGCAGCTTAGCAGGGTCTGGAAACACCATATATTTT.

J is TRBJ1-2 and V is TRBV19, with D possibly matching TRBD1 (5 bases). The germline V gene encodes CDR1 LNHDA and CDR2 SQIVND (reference sequence). V lost 5 bases and J lost 0, with 10 bases in between. The CDR3 is 14 amino acids. This CDR3 reads CASSSGEANYGYTF. CDR3 nucleotide sequence: TGTGCCAGTAGTTCGGGGGAAGCTAACTATGGCTACACCTTC.

The V gene is TRBV7-9, the J gene TRBJ1-2; weak D call: TRBD1 (5 bases). Germline CDR1 is SEHNR and CDR2 is FQNEAQ (reference sequence). V was shortened by 5 bases and J by 2 bases, with 9 bases between the two germline ends. There are 13 residues in the CDR3. As DNA, the CDR3 is TGTGCCAGCAGCCTGGACATCAACTATGGCTACACCTTC. Its translation: CASSLDINYGYTF.

The chain carries TRBV10-2 and TRBJ1-5, with 7 bases lining up with TRBD1. This CDR3 contains 15 residues. The V gene end was trimmed by 3 bases and the J gene end by 0 bases; junction bases not matched to a gene: 2. Germline CDR1 reads WSHSY; CDR2 reads SAAADI. The CDR3 region has the DNA TGCGCCAGCAGTGATGGGACAGATAGCAATCAGCCCCAGCATTTT. This codes for CASSDGTDSNQPQHF.

This clone turned up a few times. The rearrangement links TRBV7-9 to TRBJ1-4; no clear D. The germline gives CDR1 SEHNR, CDR2 FQNEAQ (reference sequence). This CDR3 spans 13 amino acids. V gave up 10 bases and J gave up 8 bases, with 17 bases separating them. The CDR3 sequence is CANLKESPEKLFF. In DNA, the CDR3 is TGTGCCAACCTAAAAGAGTCTCCCGAAAAACTGTTTTTT.

V and J are TRBV11-2 and TRBJ2-3; no clear D. CDR3 length: 14 residues. Germline V CDR1 and CDR2: SGHAT, FQNNGV. V lost 5 bases to trimming and J lost 10 bases, with 19 bases between them. In nucleotides, the CDR3 is TGTGCCAGCAGCCCCGTAGGAAGGGTGCAAGCGCAGTATTTT. It codes for CASSPVGRVQAQYF.